The clone carrying this T cell receptor beta chain was found once. CDR1 LNHDA and CDR2 SQIVND come from the germline V gene (reference sequence). This CDR3 comprises 13 residues. V lost 7 bases and J 4 bases, leaving 13 bases between the germline ends. Original analysis: Amplification of reference gene primers was used by the study to estimate nucleated cell counts. The data were produced by immunoSEQ multiplex PCR, yet TCRdb's version contains in-frame clones alone and is incomplete. For V, J and clone size, that table is used; D and trimming come from the DNA. Altogether some 150,000 clones are present, roughly 89% being singletons, with the ten largest covering around 3.5%. This record comes from a study of blood T cell repertoires in COVID-19. Study context: Material from acute and convalescent COVID-19 was sourced from the United States, Italy and Spain. In each case, the material was cDNA or gDNA derived from T cells, B-cell-depleted T cells, or PBMCs.

The chain is built from TRBV19 and TRBJ1-1; D call uncertain. Sequencing was done on a sample of peripheral blood. The receptor's source is a young man with active or convalescent COVID-19. The CDR3 nucleotides read TGTGCCAGTATCCCCCGAGCAGGCACTGAAGCTTTCTTT. Translated, it gives CASIPRAGTEAFF.